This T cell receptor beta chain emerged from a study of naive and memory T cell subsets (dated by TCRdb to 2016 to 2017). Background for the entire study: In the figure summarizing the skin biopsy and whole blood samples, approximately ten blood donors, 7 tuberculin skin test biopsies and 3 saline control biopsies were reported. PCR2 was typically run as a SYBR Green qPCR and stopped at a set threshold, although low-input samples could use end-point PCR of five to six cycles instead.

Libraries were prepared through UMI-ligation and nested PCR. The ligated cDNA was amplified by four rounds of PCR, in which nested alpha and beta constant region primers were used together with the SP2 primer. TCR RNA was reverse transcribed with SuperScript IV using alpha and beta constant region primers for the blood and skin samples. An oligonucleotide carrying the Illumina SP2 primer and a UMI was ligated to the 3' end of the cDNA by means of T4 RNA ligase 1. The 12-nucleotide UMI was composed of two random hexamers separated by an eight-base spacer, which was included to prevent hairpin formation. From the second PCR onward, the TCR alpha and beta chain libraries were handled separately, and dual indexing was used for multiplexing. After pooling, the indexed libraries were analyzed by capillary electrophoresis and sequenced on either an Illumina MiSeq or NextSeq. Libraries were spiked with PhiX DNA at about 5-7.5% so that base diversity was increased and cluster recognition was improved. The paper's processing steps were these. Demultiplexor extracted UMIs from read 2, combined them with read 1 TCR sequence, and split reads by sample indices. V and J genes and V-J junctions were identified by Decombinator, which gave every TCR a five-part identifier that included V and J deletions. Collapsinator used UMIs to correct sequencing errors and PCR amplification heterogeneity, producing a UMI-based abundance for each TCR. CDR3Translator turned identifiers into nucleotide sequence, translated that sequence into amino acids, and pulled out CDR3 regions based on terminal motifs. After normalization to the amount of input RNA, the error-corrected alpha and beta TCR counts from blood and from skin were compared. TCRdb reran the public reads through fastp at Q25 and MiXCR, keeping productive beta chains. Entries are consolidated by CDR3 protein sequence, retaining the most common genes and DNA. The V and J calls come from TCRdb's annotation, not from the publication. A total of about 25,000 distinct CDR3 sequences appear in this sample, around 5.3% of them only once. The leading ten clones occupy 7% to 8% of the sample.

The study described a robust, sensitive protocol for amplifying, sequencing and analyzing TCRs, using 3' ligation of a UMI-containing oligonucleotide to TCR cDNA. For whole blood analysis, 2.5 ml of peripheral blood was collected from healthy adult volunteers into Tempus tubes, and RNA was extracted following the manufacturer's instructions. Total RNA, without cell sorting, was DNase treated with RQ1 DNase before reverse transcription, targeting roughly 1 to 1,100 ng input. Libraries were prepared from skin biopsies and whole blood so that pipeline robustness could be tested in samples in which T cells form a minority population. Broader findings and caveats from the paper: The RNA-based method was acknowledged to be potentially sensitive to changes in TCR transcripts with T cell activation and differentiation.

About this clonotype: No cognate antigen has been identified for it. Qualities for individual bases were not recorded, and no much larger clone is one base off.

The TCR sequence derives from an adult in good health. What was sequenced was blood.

At the DNA level, the sequence is TGCAGTGCTCGGGGACAGCCGGGGGCCTACGAGCAGTACTTC. Its translation reads: CSARGQPGAYEQYF. Recombination linked TRBV20-1 to TRBJ2-7, with a weak D call of TRBD1 (7 bases match). CDR1 and CDR2 (DFQATT, SNEGSKA) derive from the germline V gene (reference sequence). From the cysteine through the phenylalanine, the CDR3 covers 14 amino acids. CDR3 DNA only is kept here, 42 bases in frame from base 1. V is reduced by 5 bases and J by 2 bases, leaving a spacing of 16 bases between them.